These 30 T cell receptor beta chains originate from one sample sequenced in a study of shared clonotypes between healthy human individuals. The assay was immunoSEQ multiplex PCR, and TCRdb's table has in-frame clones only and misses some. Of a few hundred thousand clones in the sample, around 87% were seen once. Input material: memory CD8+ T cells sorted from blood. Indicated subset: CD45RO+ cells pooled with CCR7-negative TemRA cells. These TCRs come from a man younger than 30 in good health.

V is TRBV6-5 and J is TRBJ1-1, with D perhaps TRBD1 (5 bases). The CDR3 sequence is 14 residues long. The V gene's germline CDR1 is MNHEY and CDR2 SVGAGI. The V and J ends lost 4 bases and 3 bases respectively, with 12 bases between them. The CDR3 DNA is TGTGCCAGCAGTTTGGTGGGGGAGGACACTGAAGCTTTCTTT. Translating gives CASSLVGEDTEAFF.

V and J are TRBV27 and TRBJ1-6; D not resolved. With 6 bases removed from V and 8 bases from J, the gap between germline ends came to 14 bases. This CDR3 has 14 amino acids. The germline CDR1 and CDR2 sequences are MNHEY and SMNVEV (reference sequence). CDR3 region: CASRPLDGDSPLHF. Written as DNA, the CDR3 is TGTGCCAGCAGACCTCTGGACGGGGATTCACCCCTCCACTTT.

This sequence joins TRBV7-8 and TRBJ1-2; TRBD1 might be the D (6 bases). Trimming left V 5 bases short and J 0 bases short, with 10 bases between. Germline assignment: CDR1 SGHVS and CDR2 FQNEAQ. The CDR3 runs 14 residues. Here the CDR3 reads CASSQRTANYGYTF. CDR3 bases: TGTGCCAGCAGCCAGAGGACAGCTAACTATGGCTACACCTTC.

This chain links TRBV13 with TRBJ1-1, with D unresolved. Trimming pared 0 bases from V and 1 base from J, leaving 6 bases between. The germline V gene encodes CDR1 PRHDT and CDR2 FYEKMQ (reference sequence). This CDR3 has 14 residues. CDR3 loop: CASSLGPRNTEAFF. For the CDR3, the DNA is TGTGCCAGCAGCTTAGGACCGAGGAACACTGAAGCTTTCTTT.

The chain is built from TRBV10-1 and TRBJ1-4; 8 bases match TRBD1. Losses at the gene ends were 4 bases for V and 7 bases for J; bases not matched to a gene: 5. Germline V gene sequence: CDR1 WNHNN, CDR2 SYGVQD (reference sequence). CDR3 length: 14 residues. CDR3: CASSGTGGSEKLFF. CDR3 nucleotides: TGCGCCAGCAGTGGAACAGGGGGTTCTGAAAAACTGTTTTTT.

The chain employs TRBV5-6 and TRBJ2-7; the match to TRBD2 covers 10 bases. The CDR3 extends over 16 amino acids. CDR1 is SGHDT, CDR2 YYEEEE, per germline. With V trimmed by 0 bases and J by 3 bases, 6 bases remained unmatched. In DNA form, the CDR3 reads TGTGCCAGCAGCTTGGTAGCGGGAGGCCCGTTCTACGAGCAGTACTTC. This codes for CASSLVAGGPFYEQYF.

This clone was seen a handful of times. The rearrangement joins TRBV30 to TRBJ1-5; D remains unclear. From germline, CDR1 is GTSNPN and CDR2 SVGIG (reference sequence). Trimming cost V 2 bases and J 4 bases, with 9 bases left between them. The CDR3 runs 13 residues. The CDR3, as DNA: TGTGCCTGGAGTCTCTATGGTAATCAGCCCCAGCATTTT. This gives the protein CAWSLYGNQPQHF.

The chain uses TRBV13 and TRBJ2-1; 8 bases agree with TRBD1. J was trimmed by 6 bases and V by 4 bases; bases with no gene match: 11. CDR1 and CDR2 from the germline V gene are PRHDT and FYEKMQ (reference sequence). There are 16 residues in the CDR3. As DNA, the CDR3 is TGTGCCAGCAGCTACCAACGGGACAGGCCTTTCAATGAGCAGTTCTTC. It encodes CASSYQRDRPFNEQFF.

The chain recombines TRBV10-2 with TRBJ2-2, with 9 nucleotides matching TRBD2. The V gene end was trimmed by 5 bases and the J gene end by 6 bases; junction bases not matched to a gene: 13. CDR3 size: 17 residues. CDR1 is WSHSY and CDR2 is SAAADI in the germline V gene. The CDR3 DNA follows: TGCGCCAGCAGTACTGTGACGGGACTAGCTCCGCCCGGGGAGCTGTTTTTT. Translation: CASSTVTGLAPPGELFF.

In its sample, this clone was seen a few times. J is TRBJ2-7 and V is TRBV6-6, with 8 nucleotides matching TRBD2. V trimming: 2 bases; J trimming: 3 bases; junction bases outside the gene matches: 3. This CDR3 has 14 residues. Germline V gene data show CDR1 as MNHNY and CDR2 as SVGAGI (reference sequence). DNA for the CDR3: TGTGCCAGCAGTTACATCGGGAGGGTCTACGAGCAGTACTTC. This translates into CASSYIGRVYEQYF.

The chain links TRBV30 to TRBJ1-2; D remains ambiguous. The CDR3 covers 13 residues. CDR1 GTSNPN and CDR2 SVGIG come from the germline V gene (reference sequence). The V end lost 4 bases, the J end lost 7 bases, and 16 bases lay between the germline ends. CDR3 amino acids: CAWTGGGYGGYTF. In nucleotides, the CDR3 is TGTGCCTGGACCGGCGGAGGGTATGGTGGCTACACCTTC.

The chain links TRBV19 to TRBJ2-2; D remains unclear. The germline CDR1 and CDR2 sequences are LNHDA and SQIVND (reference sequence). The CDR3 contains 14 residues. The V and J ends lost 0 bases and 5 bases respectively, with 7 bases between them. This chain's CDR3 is CASSIDVLTGELFF. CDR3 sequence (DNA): TGTGCCAGTAGTATAGATGTCCTGACCGGGGAGCTGTTTTTT.

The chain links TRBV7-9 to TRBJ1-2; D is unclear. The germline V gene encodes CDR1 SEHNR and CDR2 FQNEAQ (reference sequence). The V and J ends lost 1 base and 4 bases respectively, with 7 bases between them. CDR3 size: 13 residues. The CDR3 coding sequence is TGTGCCAGCAGCTTAGAGAAAGCCTATGGCTACACCTTC. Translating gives CASSLEKAYGYTF.

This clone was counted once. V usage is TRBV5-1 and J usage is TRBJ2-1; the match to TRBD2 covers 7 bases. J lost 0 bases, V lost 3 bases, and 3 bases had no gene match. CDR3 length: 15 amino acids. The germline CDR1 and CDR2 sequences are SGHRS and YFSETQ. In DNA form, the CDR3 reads TGCGCCAGCAGCTGGCGGGAGAGCTCCTACAATGAGCAGTTCTTC. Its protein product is CASSWRESSYNEQFF.

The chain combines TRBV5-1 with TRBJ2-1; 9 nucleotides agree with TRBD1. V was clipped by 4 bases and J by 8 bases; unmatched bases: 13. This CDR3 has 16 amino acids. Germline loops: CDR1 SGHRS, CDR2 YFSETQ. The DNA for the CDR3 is TGCGCCAGCAGCCCACGATGGGACAGGGCTGGGGATGAGCAGTTCTTC. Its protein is CASSPRWDRAGDEQFF.

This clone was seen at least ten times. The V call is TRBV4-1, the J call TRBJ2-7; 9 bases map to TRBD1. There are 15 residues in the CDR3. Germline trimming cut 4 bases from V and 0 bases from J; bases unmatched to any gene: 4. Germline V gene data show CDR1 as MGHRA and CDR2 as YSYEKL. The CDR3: CASSPGTGSSYEQYF. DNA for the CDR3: TGCGCCAGCAGCCCCGGGACAGGGAGCTCCTACGAGCAGTACTTC.

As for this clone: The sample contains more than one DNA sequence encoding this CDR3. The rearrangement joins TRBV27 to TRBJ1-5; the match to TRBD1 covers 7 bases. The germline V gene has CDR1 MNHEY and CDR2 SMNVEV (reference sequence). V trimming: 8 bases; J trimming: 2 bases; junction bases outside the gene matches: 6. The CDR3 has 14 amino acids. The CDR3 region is CASSTQGGNQPQHF. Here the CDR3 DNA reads TGTGCCAGCTCAACGCAGGGGGGCAATCAGCCCCAGCATTTT.

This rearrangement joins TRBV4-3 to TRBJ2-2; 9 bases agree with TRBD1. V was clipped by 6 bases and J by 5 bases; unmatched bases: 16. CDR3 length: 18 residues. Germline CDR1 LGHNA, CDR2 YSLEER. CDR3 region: CASSEFPGQGWGTGELFF. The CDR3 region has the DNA TGCGCCAGCAGTGAGTTCCCGGGACAGGGATGGGGTACCGGGGAGCTGTTTTTT.

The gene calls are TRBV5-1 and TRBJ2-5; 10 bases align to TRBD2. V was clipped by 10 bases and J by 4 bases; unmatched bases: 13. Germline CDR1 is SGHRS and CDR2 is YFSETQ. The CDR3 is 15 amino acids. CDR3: CASAGASGSLETQYF. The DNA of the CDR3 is TGCGCCTCGGCGGGGGCTAGCGGGAGCTTAGAGACCCAGTACTTC.

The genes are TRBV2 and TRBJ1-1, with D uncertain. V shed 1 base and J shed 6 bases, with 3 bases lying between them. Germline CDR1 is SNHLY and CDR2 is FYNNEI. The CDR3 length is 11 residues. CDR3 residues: CASSEDPEAFF. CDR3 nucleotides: TGTGCCAGCAGTGAAGATCCTGAAGCTTTCTTT.

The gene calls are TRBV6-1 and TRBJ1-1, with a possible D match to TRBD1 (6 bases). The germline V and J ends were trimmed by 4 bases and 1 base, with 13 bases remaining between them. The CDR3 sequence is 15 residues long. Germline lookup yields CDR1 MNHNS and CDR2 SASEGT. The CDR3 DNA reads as TGTGCCAGCAGTGCGTCCAGGGGCTGGAACACTGAAGCTTTCTTT. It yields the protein CASSASRGWNTEAFF.

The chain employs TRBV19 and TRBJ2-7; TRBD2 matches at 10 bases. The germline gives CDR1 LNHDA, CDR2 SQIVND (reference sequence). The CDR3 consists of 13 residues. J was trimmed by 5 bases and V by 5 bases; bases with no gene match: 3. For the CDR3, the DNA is TGTGCCAGTAGTTTCGGACTAGCGGACGAGCAGTACTTC. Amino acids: CASSFGLADEQYF.

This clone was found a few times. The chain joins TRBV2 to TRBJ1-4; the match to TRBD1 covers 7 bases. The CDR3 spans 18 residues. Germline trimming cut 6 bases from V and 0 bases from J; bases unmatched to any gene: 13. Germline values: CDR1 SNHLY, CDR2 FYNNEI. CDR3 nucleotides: TGTGCCAGCAGCGCCGACAGGGAGCTATTAGCAACTAATGAAAAACTGTTTTTT. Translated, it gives CASSADRELLATNEKLFF.

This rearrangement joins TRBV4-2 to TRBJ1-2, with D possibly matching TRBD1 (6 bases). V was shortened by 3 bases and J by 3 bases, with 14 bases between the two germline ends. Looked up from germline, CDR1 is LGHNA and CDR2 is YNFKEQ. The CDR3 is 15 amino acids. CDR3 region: CASSQDEDSYYGYTF. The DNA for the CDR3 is TGTGCCAGCAGCCAGGATGAGGACAGCTACTATGGCTACACCTTC.

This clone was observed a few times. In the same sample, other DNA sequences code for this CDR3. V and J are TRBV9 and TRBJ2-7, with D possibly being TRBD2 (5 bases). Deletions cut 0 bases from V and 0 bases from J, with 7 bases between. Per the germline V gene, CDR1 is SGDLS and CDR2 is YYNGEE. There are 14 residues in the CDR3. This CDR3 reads CASSVGTASYEQYF. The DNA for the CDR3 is TGTGCCAGCAGCGTAGGGACTGCCTCCTACGAGCAGTACTTC.

CDR3 in DNA: TGCGCCAGCAGCTTGGCCCCCAGCCTCTATGGCTACACCTTC. Protein: CASSLAPSLYGYTF. The chain joins TRBV5-1 to TRBJ1-2; unclear D gene. Germline-derived CDR1 and CDR2 are SGHRS and YFSETQ. V lost 0 bases and J 4 bases, leaving 10 bases between the germline ends. The CDR3 consists of 14 residues.

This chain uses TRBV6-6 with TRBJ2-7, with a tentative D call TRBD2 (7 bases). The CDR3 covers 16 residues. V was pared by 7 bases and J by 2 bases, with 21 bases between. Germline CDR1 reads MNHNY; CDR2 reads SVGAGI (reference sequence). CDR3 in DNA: TGTGCCAGCATCCTTCGGGGGGACAAGGGTACCTACGAGCAGTACTTC. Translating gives CASILRGDKGTYEQYF.

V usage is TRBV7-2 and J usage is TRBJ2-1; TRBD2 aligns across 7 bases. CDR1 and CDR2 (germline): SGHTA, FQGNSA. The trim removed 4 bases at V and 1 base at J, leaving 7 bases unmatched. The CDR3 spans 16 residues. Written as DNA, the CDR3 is TGTGCCAGCAGCTCGAGGACTAGACTTTCCTACAATGAGCAGTTCTTC. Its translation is CASSSRTRLSYNEQFF.

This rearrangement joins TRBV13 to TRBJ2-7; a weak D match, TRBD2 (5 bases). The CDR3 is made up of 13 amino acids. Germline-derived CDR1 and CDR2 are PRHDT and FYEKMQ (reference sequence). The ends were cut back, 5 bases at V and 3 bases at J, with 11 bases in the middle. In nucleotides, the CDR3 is TGTGCCAGCAGCCCAGAGGGCCTCTACGAGCAGTACTTC. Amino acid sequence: CASSPEGLYEQYF.

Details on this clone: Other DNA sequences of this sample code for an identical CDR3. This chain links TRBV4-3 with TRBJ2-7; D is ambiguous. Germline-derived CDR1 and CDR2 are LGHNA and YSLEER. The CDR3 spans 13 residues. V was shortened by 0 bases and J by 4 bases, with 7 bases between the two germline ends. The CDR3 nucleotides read TGCGCCAGCAGCCAAGATCGGGCTTACGAGCAGTACTTC. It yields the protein CASSQDRAYEQYF.